This note documents a single TCR beta chain sequence. Its antigen is currently not known. Nothing much larger sits one base from this clone, and base qualities are not available. This specimen belongs to a study of control samples from healthy donors and cancer patients (dated by TCRdb to 2020 to 2021). Libraries were made using the immunoSEQ multiplex PCR assay. The clones in this table, taken by TCRdb from immuneACCESS, are in-frame only. Not every clone is retained; where verified, under half of the shortfall comes from an unresolved V gene, and the cause of the rest is unknown. The sample table contains 120,000 or so clones; only one count was recorded for 85% to 95% of them. The ten largest make up 0.58% of the sample. Taken from the germline V gene (reference sequence), the CDR1 and CDR2 loops are SEHNR and FQNEAQ. The trim is 1 base for V and 7 bases for J, with a gap of 11 bases between the germline ends. The CDR3, from cysteine to phenylalanine, totals 13 residues. CDR3 DNA is the only sequence kept; it has 39 bases, read in frame from the first base.

Source material: PBMCs. The chain uses TRBV7-9 and TRBJ2-7; TRBD2 is possibly the D segment (5 matching bases). The source is an elderly man with head and neck cancer. The DNA sequence is as follows: TGTGCCAGCAGCTTAGTGGGGTCGGGGGAGCAGTACTTC. Translated, this gives CASSLVGSGEQYF.